The next 9 T cell receptor beta chains were all read from a single sample in a study of cytomegalovirus exposure and HLA in healthy donors. The primer mix had 60 Vbeta and 13 Jbeta primers. Clones were sequenced by immunoSEQ multiplex PCR, and TCRdb holds only the in-frame ones, with some missing. The profile shows roughly 180,000 clones, about 10% of them singletons. Sequenced: PBMCs. All receptors come from a woman in her 30s in good health and CMV-seropositive.

This clone occurred a few times. The chain has TRBV5-1 and TRBJ1-1; D may be TRBD1 (5 bases). The CDR3 totals 16 residues. Trimming pared 4 bases from V and 2 bases from J, leaving 18 bases between. Germline V gives CDR1 SGHRS, CDR2 YFSETQ. The CDR3 DNA follows: TGCGCCAGCAGCCCCAGGGTGTGGGGAAGAAACACTGAAGCTTTCTTT. It yields the protein CASSPRVWGRNTEAFF.

The V gene is TRBV5-1, the J gene TRBJ1-1, with TRBD1 matching 7 bases. In germline, CDR1 is SGHRS, CDR2 YFSETQ. CDR3 size: 15 residues. The V and J ends lost 2 bases and 1 base, in that order; junction bases with no gene match: 5. In nucleotides, the CDR3 is TGCGCCAGCAGCTTAAGGGGGCGCGGGAACACTGAAGCTTTCTTT. Its protein product is CASSLRGRGNTEAFF.

This sequence joins TRBV7-2 and TRBJ2-7; 7 bases line up with TRBD2. With V trimmed by 1 base and J by 6 bases, 6 bases remained unmatched. CDR1 and CDR2 from the germline V gene are SGHTA and FQGNSA. CDR3 size: 14 residues. The CDR3 DNA is TGTGCCAGCAGCTTAGGCGGGAGTGCGTTCGAGCAGTACTTC. This codes for CASSLGGSAFEQYF.

This clone has more than one count but fewer than ten. The chain couples TRBV5-1 to TRBJ2-7; no definite D call. The germline gives CDR1 SGHRS, CDR2 YFSETQ. V was trimmed by 4 bases and J by 3 bases, leaving 5 bases between them. The CDR3 length is 11 residues. CDR3 nucleotide sequence: TGCGCCAGCAGCGAGGTCTACGAGCAGTACTTC. It yields the protein CASSEVYEQYF.

This clone turned up a few times. The chain uses TRBV7-9 and TRBJ1-3; no clear D. The V end was cut by 5 bases, the J end by 0 bases, with 5 bases between. The germline V gene has CDR1 SEHNR and CDR2 FQNEAQ (reference sequence). The CDR3 is made up of 13 amino acids. CDR3 loop: CASSHSSGNTIYF. In DNA, the CDR3 is TGTGCCAGCAGCCACAGCTCTGGAAACACCATATATTTT. Based on the CDR3 plus reference TRBV7-9 and TRBJ1-3, the full variable domain is DTGVSQNPRHKITKRGQNVTFRCDPISEHNRLYWYRQTLGQGPEFLTYFQNEAQLEKSRLLSDRFSAERPKGSFSTLEIQRTEQGDSAMYLCASSHSSGNTIYFGEGSWLTVV.

There are a few counts of this clone. This rearrangement joins TRBV19 to TRBJ1-1; maybe TRBD1 (5 bases). Per the germline V gene, CDR1 is LNHDA and CDR2 is SQIVND (reference sequence). Trimming removed 7 bases at V and 7 bases at J, with 19 bases between. CDR3 length equals 14 residues. The CDR3 here is CASNPGLTTHEAFF. The CDR3 coding sequence is TGTGCCAGTAACCCGGGACTCACGACACATGAAGCTTTCTTT. The full variable domain, completed using reference TRBV19 and TRBJ1-1, is DGGITQSPKYLFRKEGQNVTLSCEQNLNHDAMYWYRQDPGQGLRLIYYSQIVNDFQKGDIAEGYSVSREKKESFPLTVTSAQKNPTAFYLCASNPGLTTHEAFFGQGTRLTVV.

The rearrangement joins TRBV11-2 to TRBJ2-7; TRBD1 might be the D (6 bases). The CDR3 extends over 15 amino acids. Trimming stripped 1 base from V and 6 bases from J, with 16 bases between. Germline V gene sequence: CDR1 SGHAT, CDR2 FQNNGV. CDR3 residues: CASSLVTGPWREQYF. The DNA of the CDR3 is TGTGCCAGCAGCTTAGTTACAGGGCCCTGGCGCGAGCAGTACTTC.

The chain uses TRBV19 and TRBJ1-1, with 11 bases aligning to TRBD1. Per the germline V gene, CDR1 is LNHDA and CDR2 is SQIVND (reference sequence). Unmatched junction bases numbered 9, after V lost 5 bases and J lost 4 bases. The CDR3 totals 16 residues. In DNA, the CDR3 is TGTGCCAGTAGTGTCCTGCCCGGGACAGGGGGCACTGAAGCTTTCTTT. Protein product: CASSVLPGTGGTEAFF. Variable domain in full (rest from reference TRBV19 and TRBJ1-1): DGGITQSPKYLFRKEGQNVTLSCEQNLNHDAMYWYRQDPGQGLRLIYYSQIVNDFQKGDIAEGYSVSREKKESFPLTVTSAQKNPTAFYLCASSVLPGTGGTEAFFGQGTRLTVV.

This sequence joins TRBV19 and TRBJ1-2, with TRBD1 matching 8 bases. V gave up 7 bases and J gave up 5 bases; unmatched junction bases: 6. Germline CDR1 reads LNHDA; CDR2 reads SQIVND (reference sequence). The CDR3 runs 13 residues. CDR3 in amino acids: CASNSGQVYGYTF. CDR3 nucleotide sequence: TGTGCCAGTAATTCGGGACAGGTGTATGGCTACACCTTC.